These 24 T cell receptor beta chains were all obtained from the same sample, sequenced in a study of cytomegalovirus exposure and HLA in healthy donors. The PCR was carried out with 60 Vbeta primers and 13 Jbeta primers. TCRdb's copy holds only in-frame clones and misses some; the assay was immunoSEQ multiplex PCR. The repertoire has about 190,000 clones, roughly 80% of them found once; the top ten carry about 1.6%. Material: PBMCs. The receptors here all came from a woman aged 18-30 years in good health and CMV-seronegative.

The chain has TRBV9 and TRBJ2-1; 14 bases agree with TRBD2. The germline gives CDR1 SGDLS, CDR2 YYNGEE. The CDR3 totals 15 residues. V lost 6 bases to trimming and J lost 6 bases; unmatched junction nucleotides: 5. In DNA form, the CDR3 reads TGTGCCAGCACCCGGGGACTAGCGGGAGTCAATGAGCAGTTCTTC. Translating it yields CASTRGLAGVNEQFF.

DNA for the CDR3: TGTGCCAGCAGCGTGGGACTAGCGGGAAATAATGAGCAGTTCTTC. It encodes CASSVGLAGNNEQFF. The V gene is TRBV6-1, the J gene TRBJ2-1; TRBD2 matches at 13 bases. The ends lost 6 bases at V and 7 bases at J; junction bases unmatched: 6. Germline CDR1 reads MNHNS; CDR2 reads SASEGT. The CDR3 sequence is 15 residues long.

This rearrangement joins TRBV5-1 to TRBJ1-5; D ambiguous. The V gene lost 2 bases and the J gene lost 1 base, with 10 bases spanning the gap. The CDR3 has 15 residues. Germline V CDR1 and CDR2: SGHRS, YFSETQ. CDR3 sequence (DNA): TGCGCCAGCAGCTTTGAGGGTGGAAGCAATCAGCCCCAGCATTTT. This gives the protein CASSFEGGSNQPQHF.

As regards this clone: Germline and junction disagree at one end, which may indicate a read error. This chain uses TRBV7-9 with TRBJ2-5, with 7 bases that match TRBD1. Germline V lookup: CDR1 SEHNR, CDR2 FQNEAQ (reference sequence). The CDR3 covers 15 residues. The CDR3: CASSLARDRVETRYF. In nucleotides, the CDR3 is TGTGCCAGCAGCTTAGCCCGGGACAGAGTAGAGACCCGGTACTTC.

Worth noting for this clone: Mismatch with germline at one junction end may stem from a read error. CDR3 sequence reads: CASSPTGTEYRNPPLHF. The CDR3 DNA is TGTGCCAGCAGCCCTACCGGGACAGAATATCGTAATCCACCCCTCCACTTT. J is TRBJ1-6 and V is TRBV7-9; the match to TRBD1 covers 7 bases. CDR1 is SEHNR, CDR2 FQNEAQ, per germline (reference sequence). The CDR3 contains 17 residues.

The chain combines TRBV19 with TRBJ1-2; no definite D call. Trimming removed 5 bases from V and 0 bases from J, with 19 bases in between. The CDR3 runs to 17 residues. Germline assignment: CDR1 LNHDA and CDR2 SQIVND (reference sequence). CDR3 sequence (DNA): TGTGCCAGTAGTCCTTCCCTAGGCACCTCCCCTAACTATGGCTACACCTTC. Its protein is CASSPSLGTSPNYGYTF. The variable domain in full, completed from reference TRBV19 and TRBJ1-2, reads DGGITQSPKYLFRKEGQNVTLSCEQNLNHDAMYWYRQDPGQGLRLIYYSQIVNDFQKGDIAEGYSVSREKKESFPLTVTSAQKNPTAFYLCASSPSLGTSPNYGYTFGSGTRLTVV.

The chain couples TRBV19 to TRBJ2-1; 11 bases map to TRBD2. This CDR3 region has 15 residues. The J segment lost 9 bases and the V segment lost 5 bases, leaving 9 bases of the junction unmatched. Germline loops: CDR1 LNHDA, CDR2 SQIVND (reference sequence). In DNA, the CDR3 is TGTGCCAGTAGTGCCGCACCTAGCGGGGGGTCTGAGCAGTTCTTC. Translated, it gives CASSAAPSGGSEQFF.

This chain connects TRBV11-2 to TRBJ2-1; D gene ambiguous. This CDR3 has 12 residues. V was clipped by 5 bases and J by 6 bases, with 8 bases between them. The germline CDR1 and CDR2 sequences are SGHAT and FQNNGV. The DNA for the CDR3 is TGTGCCAGCAGCCTTAGTGGCAATGAGCAGTTCTTC. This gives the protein CASSLSGNEQFF.

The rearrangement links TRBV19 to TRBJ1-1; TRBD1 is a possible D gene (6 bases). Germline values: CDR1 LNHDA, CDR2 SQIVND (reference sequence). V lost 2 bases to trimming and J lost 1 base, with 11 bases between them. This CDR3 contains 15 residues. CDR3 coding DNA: TGTGCCAGTAGTATAAAGGCGACAGGGAACACTGAAGCTTTCTTT. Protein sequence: CASSIKATGNTEAFF.

The CDR3 DNA reads as TGTGCCAGCAGGAGACCGGGACAGGGAATATCCGGGGAGCTGTTTTTT. Translated: CASRRPGQGISGELFF. The chain recombines TRBV28 with TRBJ2-2, with 9 positions matching TRBD1. Germline CDR1 is MDHEN and CDR2 is SYDVKM. This CDR3 spans 16 amino acids. The J segment lost 6 bases and the V segment lost 6 bases, leaving 11 bases of the junction unmatched.

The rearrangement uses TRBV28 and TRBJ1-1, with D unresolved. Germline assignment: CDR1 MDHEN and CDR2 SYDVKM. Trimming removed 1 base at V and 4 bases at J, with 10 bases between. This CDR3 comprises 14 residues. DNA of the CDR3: TGTGCCAGCAGTTTATCGGAGGCAGGCACTGAAGCTTTCTTT. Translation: CASSLSEAGTEAFF.

The CDR3 region has the DNA TGTGCCGCAAACCGGGACAGGGCCCTTGAGCAGTACTTC. Residues: CAANRDRALEQYF. The rearrangement joins TRBV10-3 to TRBJ2-7; 9 positions match TRBD1. Germline CDR1 ENHRY, CDR2 SYGVKD. The CDR3 spans 13 residues. V lost 11 bases and J lost 7; bases outside the gene matches: 12.

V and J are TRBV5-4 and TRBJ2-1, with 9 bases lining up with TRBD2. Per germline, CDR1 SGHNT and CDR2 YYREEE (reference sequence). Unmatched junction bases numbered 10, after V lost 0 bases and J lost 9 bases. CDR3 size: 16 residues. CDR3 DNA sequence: TGTGCCAGCAGCTTGGGCGCGGGGGGGCCTTTGAGTGAGCAGTTCTTC. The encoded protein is CASSLGAGGPLSEQFF.

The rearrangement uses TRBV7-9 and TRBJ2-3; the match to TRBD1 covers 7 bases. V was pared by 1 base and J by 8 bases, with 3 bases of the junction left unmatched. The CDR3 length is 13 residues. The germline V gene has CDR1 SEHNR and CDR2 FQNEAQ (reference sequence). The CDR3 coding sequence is TGTGCCAGCAGCTTAGAGGGGGCGAGTACGCAGTATTTT. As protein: CASSLEGASTQYF.

The CDR3 region is CASSLWGGESYEQYF. DNA of the CDR3: TGTGCCAGCAGCTTATGGGGGGGGGAATCCTACGAGCAGTACTTC. The rearrangement uses TRBV7-2 and TRBJ2-7; 7 positions agree with TRBD2. With V trimmed by 2 bases and J by 1 base, 5 bases remained unmatched. The CDR3 covers 15 residues. Per germline, CDR1 SGHTA and CDR2 FQGNSA.

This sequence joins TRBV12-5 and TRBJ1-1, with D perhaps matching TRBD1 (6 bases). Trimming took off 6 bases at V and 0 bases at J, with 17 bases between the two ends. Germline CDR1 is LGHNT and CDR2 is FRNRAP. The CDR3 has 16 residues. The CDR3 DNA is TGTGCTAGTGGCCTACGACAGGCTTCCCTGAACACTGAAGCTTTCTTT. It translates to CASGLRQASLNTEAFF.

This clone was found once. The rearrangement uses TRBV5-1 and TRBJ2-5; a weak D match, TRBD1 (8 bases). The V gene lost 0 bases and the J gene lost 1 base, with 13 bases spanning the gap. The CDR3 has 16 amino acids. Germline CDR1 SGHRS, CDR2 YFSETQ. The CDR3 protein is CASSLVTGGAQETQYF. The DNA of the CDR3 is TGCGCCAGCAGCTTGGTAACAGGGGGGGCCCAAGAGACCCAGTACTTC.

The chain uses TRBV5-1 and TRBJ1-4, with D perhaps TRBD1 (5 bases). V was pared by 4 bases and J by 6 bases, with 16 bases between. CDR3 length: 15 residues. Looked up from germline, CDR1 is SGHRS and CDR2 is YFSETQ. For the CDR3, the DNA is TGCGCCAGCAGCCCGGAAGGACACGAATATGAAAAACTGTTTTTT. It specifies CASSPEGHEYEKLFF.

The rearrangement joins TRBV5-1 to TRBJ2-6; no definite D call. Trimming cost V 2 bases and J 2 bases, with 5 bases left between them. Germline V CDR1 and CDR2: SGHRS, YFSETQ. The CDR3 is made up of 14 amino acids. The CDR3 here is CASSFEAGANVLTF. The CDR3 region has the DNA TGCGCCAGCAGCTTTGAGGCTGGGGCCAACGTCCTGACTTTC.

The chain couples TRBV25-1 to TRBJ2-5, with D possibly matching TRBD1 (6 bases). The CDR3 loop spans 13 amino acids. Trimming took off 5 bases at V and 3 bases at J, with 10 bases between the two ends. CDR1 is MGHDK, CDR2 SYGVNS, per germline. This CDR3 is CASSKAGEETQYF. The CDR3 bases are TGTGCCAGCAGTAAAGCAGGGGAAGAGACCCAGTACTTC.

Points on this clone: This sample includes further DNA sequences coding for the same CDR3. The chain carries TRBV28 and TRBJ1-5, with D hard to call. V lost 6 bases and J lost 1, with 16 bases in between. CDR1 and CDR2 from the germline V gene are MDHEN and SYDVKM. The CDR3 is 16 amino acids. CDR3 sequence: CASSPPTLGSNQPQHF. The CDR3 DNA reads TGTGCCAGCAGCCCACCCACGTTGGGCAGCAATCAGCCCCAGCATTTT.

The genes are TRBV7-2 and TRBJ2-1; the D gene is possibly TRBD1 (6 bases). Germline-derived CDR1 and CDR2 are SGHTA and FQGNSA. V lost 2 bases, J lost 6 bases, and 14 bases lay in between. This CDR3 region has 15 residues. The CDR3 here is CASSLKDSWVNEQFF. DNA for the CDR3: TGTGCCAGCAGCTTAAAGGACAGCTGGGTCAATGAGCAGTTCTTC.

The CDR3 bases are TGTGCCAGCAGCTTAAGGACAGGGCCCCCCGAAGCTTTCTTT. Amino acids: CASSLRTGPPEAFF. The chain links TRBV7-9 to TRBJ1-1; 8 nucleotides line up with TRBD1. Looked up from germline, CDR1 is SEHNR and CDR2 is FQNEAQ (reference sequence). The V gene end was trimmed by 2 bases and the J gene end by 8 bases; junction bases not matched to a gene: 7. This CDR3 has 14 amino acids.

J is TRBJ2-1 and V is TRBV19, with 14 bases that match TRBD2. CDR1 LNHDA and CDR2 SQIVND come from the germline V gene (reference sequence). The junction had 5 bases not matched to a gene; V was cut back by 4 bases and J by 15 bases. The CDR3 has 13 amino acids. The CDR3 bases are TGTGCCAGTAGTAGGGGACTAGCGGGAGCCCCGTTCTTC. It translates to CASSRGLAGAPFF.